This T cell receptor (beta chain) is from a study of blood T cell repertoires in COVID-19. Study-level background: COVID-19 samples from acute and convalescent phases originated in the United States, Italy and Spain. Sources were T cells, B-cell-depleted T cells, or PBMCs; the material itself was cDNA or gDNA.

Germline CDR1 is SGHDN and CDR2 is FVKESK. The CDR3 loop spans 16 amino acids. With 2 bases clipped from V and 4 bases from J, the junction kept 6 bases outside the gene matches. The authors' processing: Amplification from reference gene primers served as the basis for estimated nucleated cell counts. Measured with immunoSEQ multiplex PCR; TCRdb has only the in-frame clones, and not every one. V, J and clone size were drawn from that table, and D and trimming were deduced from the DNA. The sample lists a few hundred thousand clones; 70% to 90% were seen once. The chain uses TRBV14 and TRBJ2-3; TRBD2 agrees at 10 bases. Sequences were obtained from peripheral blood. This TCR derives from a woman aged 30 to 39 with COVID-19, enrolled during active disease. The CDR3: CASSQLERGGADTQYF. As DNA, the CDR3 is TGTGCCAGCAGCCAATTGGAGCGGGGGGGAGCAGATACGCAGTATTTT. The full variable domain, rest sourced from reference TRBV14 and TRBJ2-3, is EAGVTQFPSHSVIEKGQTVTLRCDPISGHDNLYWYRRVMGKEIKFLLHFVKESKQDESGMPNNRFLAERTGGTYSTLKVQPAELEDSGVYFCASSQLERGGADTQYFGPGTRLTVL.